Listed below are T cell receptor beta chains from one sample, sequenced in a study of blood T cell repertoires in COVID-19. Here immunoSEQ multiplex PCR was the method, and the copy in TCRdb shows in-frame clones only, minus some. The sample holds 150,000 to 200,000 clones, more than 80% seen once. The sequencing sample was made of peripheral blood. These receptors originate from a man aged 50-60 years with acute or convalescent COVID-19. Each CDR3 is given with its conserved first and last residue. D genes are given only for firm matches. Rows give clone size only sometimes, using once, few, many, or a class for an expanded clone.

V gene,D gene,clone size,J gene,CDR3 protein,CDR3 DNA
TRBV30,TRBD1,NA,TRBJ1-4,CAWSAGTGTEKLFF,TGTGCCTGGAGCGCAGGGACAGGGACTGAAAAACTGTTTTTT
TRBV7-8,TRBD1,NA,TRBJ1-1,CASSIQGARTEAFF,TGTGCCAGCAGCATACAGGGGGCGCGGACTGAAGCTTTCTTT
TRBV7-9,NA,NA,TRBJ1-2,CASSLGQGDYGYTF,TGTGCCAGCAGCTTAGGGCAGGGTGACTATGGCTACACCTTC
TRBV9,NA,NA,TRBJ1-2,CASFGGFYGYTF,TGTGCCAGCTTTGGGGGGTTCTATGGCTACACCTTC
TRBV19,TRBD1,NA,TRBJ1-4,CASSITSRQGKLFF,TGTGCCAGTAGTATAACCTCCCGACAGGGAAAACTGTTTTTT
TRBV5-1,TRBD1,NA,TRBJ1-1,CASSFNAGGGGEAFF,TGCGCCAGCAGCTTCAACGCAGGGGGCGGGGGTGAAGCTTTCTTT
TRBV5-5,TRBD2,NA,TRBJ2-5,CASSLAPGLAGEHQETQYF,TGTGCCAGCAGCTTGGCCCCGGGACTAGCGGGAGAGCACCAAGAGACCCAGTACTTC
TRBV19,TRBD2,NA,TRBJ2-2,CASSYGGKSTGELFF,TGTGCCAGTAGTTACGGGGGGAAGAGCACCGGGGAGCTGTTTTTT
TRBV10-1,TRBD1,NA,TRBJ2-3,CASWTGGNADTQYF,TGCGCCAGCTGGACAGGGGGCAACGCAGATACGCAGTATTTT
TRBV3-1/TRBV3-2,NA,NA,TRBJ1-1,CASSQGLQSNTEAFF,TGTGCCAGCAGCCAAGGACTGCAGTCGAACACTGAAGCTTTCTTT
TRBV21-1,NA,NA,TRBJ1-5,CASSERGRDKLKKYQPQHF,TGTGCCAGCAGCGAAAGGGGAAGGGACAAACTCAAGAAGTATCAGCCCCAGCATTTT
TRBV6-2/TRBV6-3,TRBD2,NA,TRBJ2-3,CASSYSGTSPTDTQYF,TGTGCCAGCAGTTACTCCGGGACTAGTCCCACAGATACGCAGTATTTT
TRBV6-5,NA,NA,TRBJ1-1,CASSRTGSEAFF,TGTGCCAGCAGTCGTACAGGCTCTGAAGCTTTCTTT
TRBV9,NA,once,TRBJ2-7,CASSVEGGTTYEQYF,TGTGCCAGCAGCGTAGAGGGGGGGACTACCTACGAGCAGTACTTC
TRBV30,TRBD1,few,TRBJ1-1,CAWSVWGQGPGNTEAFF,TGTGCCTGGAGTGTTTGGGGACAGGGACCGGGGAACACTGAAGCTTTCTTT
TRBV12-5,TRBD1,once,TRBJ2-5,CASGPDTGGTETQYF,TGTGCTAGTGGTCCCGACACAGGGGGCACCGAGACCCAGTACTTC
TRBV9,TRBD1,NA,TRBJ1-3,CASSVGGTGNLGSGNTIYF,TGTGCCAGCAGCGTAGGAGGGACAGGGAACTTAGGCTCTGGAAACACCATATATTTT
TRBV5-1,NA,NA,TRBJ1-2,CASSPGVSNYGYTF,TGCGCCAGCAGCCCAGGCGTTTCTAACTATGGCTACACCTTC
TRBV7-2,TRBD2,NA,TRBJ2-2,CASSSGLVKTGELFF,TGTGCCAGCAGCTCGGGACTAGTTAAAACCGGGGAGCTGTTTTTT
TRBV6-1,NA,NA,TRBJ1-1,CASSEAGGETEAFF,TGTGCCAGCAGTGAAGCGGGGGGGGAGACTGAAGCTTTCTTT
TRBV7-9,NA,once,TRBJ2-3,CASSLTGSGDTQYF,TGTGCCAGCAGCCTAACAGGGAGCGGAGATACGCAGTATTTT
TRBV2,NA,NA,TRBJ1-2,CASSVQGIGGYTF,TGTGCCAGCAGTGTCCAGGGGATCGGGGGCTACACCTTC
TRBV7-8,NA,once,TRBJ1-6,CASSLGTVNNSPLHF,TGTGCCAGCAGCTTAGGGACAGTCAATAATTCACCCCTCCACTTT
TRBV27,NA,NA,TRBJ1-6,CASSLLNSPLHF,TGTGCCAGCAGTTTACTAAATTCACCCCTCCACTTT
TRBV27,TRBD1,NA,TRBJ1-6,CASSSGTGSTLHF,TGTGCCAGCAGTTCAGGGACAGGTAGTACCCTCCACTTT
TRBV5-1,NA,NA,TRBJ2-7,CASSHGTVSYEQYF,TGCGCCAGCAGCCACGGGACTGTATCCTACGAGCAGTACTTC
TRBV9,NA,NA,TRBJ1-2,CASSVGGGMDYGYTF,TGTGCCAGCAGCGTAGGTGGGGGGATGGACTATGGCTACACCTTC
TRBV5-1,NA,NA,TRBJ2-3,CASSFSQGFADTQYF,TGCGCCAGCAGCTTCTCACAGGGCTTTGCAGATACGCAGTATTTT
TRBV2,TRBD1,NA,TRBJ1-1,CASSPIDRGLFGEAFF,TGTGCCAGCAGTCCCATAGACAGGGGGCTATTCGGTGAAGCTTTCTTT